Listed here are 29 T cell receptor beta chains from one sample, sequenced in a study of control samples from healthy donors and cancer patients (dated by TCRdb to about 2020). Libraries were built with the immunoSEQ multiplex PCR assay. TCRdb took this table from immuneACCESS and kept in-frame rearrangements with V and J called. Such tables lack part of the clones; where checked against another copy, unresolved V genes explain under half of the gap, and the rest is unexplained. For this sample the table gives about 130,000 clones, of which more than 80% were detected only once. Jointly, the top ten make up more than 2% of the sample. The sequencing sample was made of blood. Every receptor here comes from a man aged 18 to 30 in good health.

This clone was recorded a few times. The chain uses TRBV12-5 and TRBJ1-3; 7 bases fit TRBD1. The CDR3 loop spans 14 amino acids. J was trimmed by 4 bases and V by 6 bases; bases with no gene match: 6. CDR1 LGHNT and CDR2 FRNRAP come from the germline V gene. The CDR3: CASGPTGSGNTIYF. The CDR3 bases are TGTGCTAGTGGACCGACAGGGTCAGGAAACACCATATATTTT.

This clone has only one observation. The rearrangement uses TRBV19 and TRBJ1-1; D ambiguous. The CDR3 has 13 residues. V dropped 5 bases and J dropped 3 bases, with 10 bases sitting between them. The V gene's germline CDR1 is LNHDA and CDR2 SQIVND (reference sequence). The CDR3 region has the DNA TGTGCCAGTAGTCTCGAGCGGGACACTGAAGCTTTCTTT. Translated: CASSLERDTEAFF.

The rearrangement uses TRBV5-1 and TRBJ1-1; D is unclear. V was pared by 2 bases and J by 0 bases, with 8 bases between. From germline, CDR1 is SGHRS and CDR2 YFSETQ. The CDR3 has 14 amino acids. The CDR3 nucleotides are TGCGCCAGCAGCTTCTGGGAAATGAACACTGAAGCTTTCTTT. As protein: CASSFWEMNTEAFF.

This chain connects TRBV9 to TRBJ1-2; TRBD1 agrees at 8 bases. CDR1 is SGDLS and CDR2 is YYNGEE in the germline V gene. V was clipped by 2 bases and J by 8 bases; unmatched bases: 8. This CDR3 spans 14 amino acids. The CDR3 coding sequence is TGTGCCAGCAGCGTTCAGGGGGCGCTTGGAGGCTACACCTTC. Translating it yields CASSVQGALGGYTF.

CDR3 bases: TGTGCCAGCAGCTCCCGGGACGGCGGCTACACTGAAGCTTTCTTT. Translation gives CASSSRDGGYTEAFF. The chain is built from TRBV7-6 and TRBJ1-1; weak D call: TRBD1 (5 bases). The V gene's germline CDR1 is SGHVS and CDR2 FNYEAQ. Trimming stripped 4 bases from V and 3 bases from J, with 15 bases between. This CDR3 contains 15 residues.

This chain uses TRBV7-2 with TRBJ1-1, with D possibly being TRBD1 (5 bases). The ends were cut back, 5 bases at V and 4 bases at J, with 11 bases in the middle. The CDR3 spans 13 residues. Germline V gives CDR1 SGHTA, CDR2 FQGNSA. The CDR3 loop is CASSRPRGTEAFF. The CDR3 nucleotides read TGTGCCAGCAGCCGACCAAGGGGCACTGAAGCTTTCTTT.

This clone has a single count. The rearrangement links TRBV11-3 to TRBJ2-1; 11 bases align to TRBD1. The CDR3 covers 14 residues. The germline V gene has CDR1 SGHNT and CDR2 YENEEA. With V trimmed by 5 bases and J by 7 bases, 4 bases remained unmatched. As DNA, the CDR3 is TGTGCCAGCAGCCCGGGACAGGGGGTTAATGAGCAGTTCTTC. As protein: CASSPGQGVNEQFF.

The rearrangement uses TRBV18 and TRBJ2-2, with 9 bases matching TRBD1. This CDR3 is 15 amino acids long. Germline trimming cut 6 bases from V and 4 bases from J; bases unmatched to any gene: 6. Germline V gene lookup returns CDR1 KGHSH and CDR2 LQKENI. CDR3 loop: CASSSGTGSTGELFF. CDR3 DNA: TGTGCCAGCTCGTCCGGGACAGGGTCCACCGGGGAGCTGTTTTTT.

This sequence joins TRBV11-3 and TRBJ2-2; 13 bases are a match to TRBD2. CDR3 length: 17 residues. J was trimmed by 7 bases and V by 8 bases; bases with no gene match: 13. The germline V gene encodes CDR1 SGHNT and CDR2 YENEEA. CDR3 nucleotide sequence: TGTGCCAGCTCCCGAGGACTAGCGGGAGAAGTGGGCGGGGAGCTGTTTTTT. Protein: CASSRGLAGEVGGELFF. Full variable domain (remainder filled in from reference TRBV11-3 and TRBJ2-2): EAGVVQSPRYKIIEKKQPVAFWCNPISGHNTLYWYLQNLGQGPELLIRYENEEAVDDSQLPKDRFSAERLKGVDSTLKIQPAELGDSAVYLCASSRGLAGEVGGELFFGEGSRLTVL.

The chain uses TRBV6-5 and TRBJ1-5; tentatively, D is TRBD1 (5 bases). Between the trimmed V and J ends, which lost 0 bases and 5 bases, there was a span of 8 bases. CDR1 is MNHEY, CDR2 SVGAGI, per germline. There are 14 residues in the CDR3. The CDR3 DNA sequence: TGTGCCAGCAGTTACTCGGTAGGGGATCAGCCCCAGCATTTT. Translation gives CASSYSVGDQPQHF.

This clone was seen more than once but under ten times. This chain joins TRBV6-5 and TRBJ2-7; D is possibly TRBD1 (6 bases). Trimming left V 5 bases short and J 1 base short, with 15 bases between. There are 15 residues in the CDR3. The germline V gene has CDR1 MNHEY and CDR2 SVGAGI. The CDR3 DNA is TGTGCCAGCAGTACCAACCCGACAGGTTCCTACGAGCAGTACTTC. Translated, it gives CASSTNPTGSYEQYF.

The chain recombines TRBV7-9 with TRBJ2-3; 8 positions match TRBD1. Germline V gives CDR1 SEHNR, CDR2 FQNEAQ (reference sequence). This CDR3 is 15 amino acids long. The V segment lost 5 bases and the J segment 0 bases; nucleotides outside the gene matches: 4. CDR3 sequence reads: CASSLTGDSTDTQYF. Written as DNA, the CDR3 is TGTGCCAGCAGCCTGACAGGGGACAGCACAGATACGCAGTATTTT. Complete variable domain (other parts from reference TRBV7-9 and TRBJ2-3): DTGVSQNPRHKITKRGQNVTFRCDPISEHNRLYWYRQTLGQGPEFLTYFQNEAQLEKSRLLSDRFSAERPKGSFSTLEIQRTEQGDSAMYLCASSLTGDSTDTQYFGPGTRLTVL.

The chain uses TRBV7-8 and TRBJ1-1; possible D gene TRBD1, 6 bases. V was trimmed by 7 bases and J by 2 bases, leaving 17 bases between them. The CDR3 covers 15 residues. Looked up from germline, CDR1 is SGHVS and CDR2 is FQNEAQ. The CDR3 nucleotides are TGTGCCAGCACCCCGGGGGCAGGGACCAACACTGAAGCTTTCTTT. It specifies CASTPGAGTNTEAFF.

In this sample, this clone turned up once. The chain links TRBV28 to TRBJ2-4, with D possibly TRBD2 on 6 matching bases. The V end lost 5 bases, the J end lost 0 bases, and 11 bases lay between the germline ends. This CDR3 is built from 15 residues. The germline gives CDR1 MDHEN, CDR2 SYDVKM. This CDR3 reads CASSPGVVAKNIQYF. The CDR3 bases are TGTGCCAGCAGTCCGGGGGTGGTAGCCAAAAACATTCAGTACTTC.

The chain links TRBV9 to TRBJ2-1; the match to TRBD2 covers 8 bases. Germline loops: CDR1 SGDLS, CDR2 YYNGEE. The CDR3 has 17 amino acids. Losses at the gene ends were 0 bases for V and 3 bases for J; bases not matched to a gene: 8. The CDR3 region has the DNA TGTGCCAGCAGCGTAGCTACGAGCGGGGGATTCTACAATGAGCAGTTCTTC. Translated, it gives CASSVATSGGFYNEQFF.

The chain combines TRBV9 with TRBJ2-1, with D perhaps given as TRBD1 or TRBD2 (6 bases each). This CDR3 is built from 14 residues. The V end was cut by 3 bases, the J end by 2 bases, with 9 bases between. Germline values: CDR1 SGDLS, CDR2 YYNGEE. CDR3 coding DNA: TGTGCCAGCAGCGGGGGGGCTACCTACAATGAGCAGTTCTTC. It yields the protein CASSGGATYNEQFF. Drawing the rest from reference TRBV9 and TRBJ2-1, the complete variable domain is DSGVTQTPKHLITATGQRVTLRCSPRSGDLSVYWYQQSLDQGLQFLIQYYNGEERAKGNILERFSAQQFPDLHSELNLSSLELGDSALYFCASSGGATYNEQFFGPGTRLTVL.

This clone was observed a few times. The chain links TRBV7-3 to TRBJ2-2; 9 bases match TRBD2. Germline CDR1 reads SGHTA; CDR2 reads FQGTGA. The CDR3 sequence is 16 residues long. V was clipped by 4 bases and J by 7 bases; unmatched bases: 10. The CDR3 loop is CASSSSGDGGVGELFF. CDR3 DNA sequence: TGTGCCAGCAGCTCTAGCGGGGACGGGGGAGTCGGGGAGCTGTTTTTT.

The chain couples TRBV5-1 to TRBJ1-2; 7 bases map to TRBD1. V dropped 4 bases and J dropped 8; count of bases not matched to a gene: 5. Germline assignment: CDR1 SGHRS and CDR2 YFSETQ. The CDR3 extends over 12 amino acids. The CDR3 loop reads CASSPGQEGYTF. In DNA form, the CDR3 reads TGCGCCAGCAGCCCCGGACAGGAAGGCTACACCTTC.

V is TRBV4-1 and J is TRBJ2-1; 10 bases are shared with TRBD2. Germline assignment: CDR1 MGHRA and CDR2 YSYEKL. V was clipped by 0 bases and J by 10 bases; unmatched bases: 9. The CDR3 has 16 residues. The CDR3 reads CASSQESLAGVGEQFF. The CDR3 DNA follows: TGCGCCAGCAGCCAAGAGTCGCTAGCGGGAGTAGGCGAGCAGTTCTTC.

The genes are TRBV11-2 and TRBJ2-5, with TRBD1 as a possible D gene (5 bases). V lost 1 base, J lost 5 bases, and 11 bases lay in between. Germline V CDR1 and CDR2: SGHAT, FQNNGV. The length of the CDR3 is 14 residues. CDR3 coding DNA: TGTGCCAGCAGCTTAGCGGCAGGGTCGGAGACCCAGTACTTC. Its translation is CASSLAAGSETQYF.

CDR3 region: CASSLGTPNTGELFF. CDR3 coding DNA: TGCGCCAGCAGCCTAGGGACACCGAACACCGGGGAGCTGTTTTTT. This chain uses TRBV5-1 with TRBJ2-2; weak D call: TRBD1 (6 bases). The V and J ends lost 4 bases and 0 bases respectively, with 10 bases between them. The CDR3 extends over 15 amino acids. The germline CDR1 and CDR2 sequences are SGHRS and YFSETQ.

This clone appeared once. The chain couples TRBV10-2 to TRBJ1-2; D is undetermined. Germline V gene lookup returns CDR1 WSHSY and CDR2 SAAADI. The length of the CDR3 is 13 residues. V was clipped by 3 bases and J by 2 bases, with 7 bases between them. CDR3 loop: CASSDDTNYGYTF. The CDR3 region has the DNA TGCGCCAGCAGTGACGACACCAACTATGGCTACACCTTC.

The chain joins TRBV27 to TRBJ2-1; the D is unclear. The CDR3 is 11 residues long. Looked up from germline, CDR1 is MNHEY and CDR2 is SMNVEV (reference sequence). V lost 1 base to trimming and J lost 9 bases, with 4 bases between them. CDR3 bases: TGTGCCAGCAGTTTATTGGGTGAGCAGTTCTTC. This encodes CASSLLGEQFF.

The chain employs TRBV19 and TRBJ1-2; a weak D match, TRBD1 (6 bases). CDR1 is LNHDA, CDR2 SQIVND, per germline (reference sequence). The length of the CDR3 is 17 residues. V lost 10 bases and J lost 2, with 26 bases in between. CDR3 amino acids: CAIPFIGDTPMNYGYTF. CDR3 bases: TGTGCCATTCCTTTTATCGGGGACACCCCGATGAACTATGGCTACACCTTC.

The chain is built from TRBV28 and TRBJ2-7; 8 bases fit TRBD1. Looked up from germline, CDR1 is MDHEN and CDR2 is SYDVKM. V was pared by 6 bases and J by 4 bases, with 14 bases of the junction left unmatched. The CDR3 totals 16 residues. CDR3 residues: CASRSSTGALVYEQYF. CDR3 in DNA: TGTGCCAGCAGATCCTCGACAGGGGCTCTAGTTTACGAGCAGTACTTC.

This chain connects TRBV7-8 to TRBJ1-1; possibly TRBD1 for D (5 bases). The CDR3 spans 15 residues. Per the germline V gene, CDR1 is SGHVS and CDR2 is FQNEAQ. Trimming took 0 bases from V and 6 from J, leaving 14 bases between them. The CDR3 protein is CASSLAGGEGAEAFF. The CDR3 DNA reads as TGTGCCAGCAGCTTAGCGGGAGGGGAAGGGGCTGAAGCTTTCTTT. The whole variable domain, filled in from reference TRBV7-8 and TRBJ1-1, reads GAGVSQSPRYKVAKRGQDVALRCDPISGHVSLFWYQQALGQGPEFLTYFQNEAQLDKSGLPSDRFFAERPEGSVSTLKIQRTQQEDSAVYLCASSLAGGEGAEAFFGQGTRLTVV.

The CDR3: CASSLARHTEAFF. In DNA, the CDR3 is TGTGCCAGCAGCTTAGCCAGGCACACTGAAGCTTTCTTT. This rearrangement joins TRBV11-3 to TRBJ1-1; no reliable D call. CDR1 and CDR2 from the germline V gene are SGHNT and YENEEA. V was pared by 1 base and J by 3 bases, with 6 bases between. The CDR3 totals 13 residues.

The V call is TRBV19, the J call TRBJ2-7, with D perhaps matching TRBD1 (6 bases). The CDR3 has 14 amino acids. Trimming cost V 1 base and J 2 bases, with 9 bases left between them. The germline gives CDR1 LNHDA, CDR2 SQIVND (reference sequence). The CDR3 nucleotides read TGTGCCAGTAGTATAGGAGGGGGAACCTACGAGCAGTACGTC. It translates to CASSIGGGTYEQYV.

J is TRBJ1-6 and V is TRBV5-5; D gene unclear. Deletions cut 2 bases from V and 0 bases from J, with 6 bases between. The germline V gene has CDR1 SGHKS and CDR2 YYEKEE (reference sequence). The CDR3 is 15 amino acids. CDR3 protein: CASSLAASYNSPLHF. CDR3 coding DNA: TGTGCCAGCAGCTTAGCCGCCTCCTATAATTCACCCCTCCACTTT. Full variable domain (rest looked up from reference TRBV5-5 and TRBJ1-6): DAGVTQSPTHLIKTRGQQVTLRCSPISGHKSVSWYQQVLGQGPQFIFQYYEKEERGRGNFPDRFSARQFPNYSSELNVNALLLGDSALYLCASSLAASYNSPLHFGNGTRLTVT.